One sample yielded the 5 T cell receptor beta chains listed below, sequenced in a study of CD8 T cells in Susac syndrome. Random-hexamer reverse transcription was applied to about 0.5 to 1 ug RNA. TCRdb re-analysed the immunoSEQ multiplex PCR reads in MiXCR, keeping a single row per CDR3 protein. The table shows some 450,000 distinct CDR3 sequences, with 85% occurring only once. Sequencing input: CD8+ T cells from PBMCs. The receptors originated from a human donor with multiple sclerosis.

The CDR3 sequence: CASSDPGQSLGGYTF. The CDR3 DNA is TGTGCCAGCAGCGACCCGGGACAGTCCCTTGGTGGCTACACCTTC. This chain connects TRBV11-2 to TRBJ1-2, with 7 bases aligning to TRBD1. The germline V gene encodes CDR1 SGHAT and CDR2 FQNNGV. J was trimmed by 7 bases and V by 5 bases; bases with no gene match: 13. This CDR3 contains 15 residues.

This sequence joins TRBV7-2 and TRBJ2-7; TRBD1 might be the D (7 bases). This CDR3 is built from 15 residues. Germline loops: CDR1 SGHTA, CDR2 FQGNSA. V was cut by 1 base and J by 6 bases, with 16 bases left in between. This CDR3 reads CASSLGGRGVFEQYF. CDR3 nucleotides: TGTGCCAGCAGCTTAGGGGGCAGGGGGGTCTTCGAGCAGTACTTC. The full variable domain, with the rest looked up from reference TRBV7-2 and TRBJ2-7, is GAGVSQSPSNKVTEKGKDVELRCDPISGHTALYWYRQSLGQGLEFLIYFQGNSAPDKSGLPSDRFSAERTGGSVSTLTIQRTQQEDSAVYLCASSLGGRGVFEQYFGPGTRLTVT.

The CDR3: CASSLSSAEPSGTQETQYF. The CDR3 nucleotides are TGTGCCAGCAGTTTAAGCAGCGCGGAGCCTAGCGGGACCCAAGAGACCCAGTACTTC. The V gene is TRBV27, the J gene TRBJ2-5; TRBD2 matches at 9 bases. The CDR3 totals 19 residues. V lost 2 bases to trimming and J lost 1 base; unmatched junction nucleotides: 14. CDR1 is MNHEY and CDR2 is SMNVEV in the germline V gene (reference sequence).

The rearrangement uses TRBV7-9 and TRBJ2-5; 8 bases fit TRBD2. This CDR3 is 16 amino acids long. CDR1 SEHNR and CDR2 FQNEAQ come from the germline V gene (reference sequence). Losses at the gene ends were 5 bases for V and 3 bases for J; bases not matched to a gene: 11. The CDR3 sequence is CASSLTGLGIEETQYF. CDR3 nucleotide sequence: TGTGCCAGCAGCCTTACGGGACTAGGAATTGAAGAGACCCAGTACTTC.

The rearrangement uses TRBV19 and TRBJ2-7; no reliable D call. CDR3 size: 13 residues. V was shortened by 3 bases and J by 1 base, with 7 bases between the two germline ends. The V gene's germline CDR1 is LNHDA and CDR2 SQIVND (reference sequence). In DNA, the CDR3 is TGTGCCAGTAGTATCACTCAGTCCTACGAGCAGTACTTC. Residues: CASSITQSYEQYF.